A single sample is the source of the 32 T cell receptor beta chains below, sequenced in a study of T cells after posttransplantation cyclophosphamide. Measured with immunoSEQ multiplex PCR; TCRdb has only the in-frame clones, and not every one. This table holds just over 65,000 clones, about 93% found once. The sample consisted of PBMCs. The receptor set was obtained from a woman under 40 in good health and a related stem cell transplant donor.

The V and J genes are TRBV4-1 and TRBJ2-3, with unresolved D. The V end was cut by 1 base, the J end by 1 base, with 6 bases between. Germline CDR1 is MGHRA and CDR2 is YSYEKL. The CDR3 has 14 amino acids. The CDR3 DNA follows: TGCGCCAGCAGCCAAGGGTGGGGCACAGATACGCAGTATTTT. Encoded protein: CASSQGWGTDTQYF.

The J gene is TRBJ1-2, the V gene TRBV6-1; maybe TRBD1 (5 bases). The V and J ends lost 8 bases and 6 bases respectively, with 19 bases between them. Germline V lookup: CDR1 MNHNS, CDR2 SASEGT. The CDR3 is 14 residues long. The CDR3, as DNA: TGTGCCAGCTTGAAGCCCTCCAGGGACCATGGCTACACCTTC. It codes for CASLKPSRDHGYTF.

This clone was seen ten or more times. V usage is TRBV10-1 and J usage is TRBJ1-5, with D perhaps TRBD1 (5 bases). The CDR3 extends over 13 amino acids. Germline loops: CDR1 WNHNN, CDR2 SYGVQD (reference sequence). The V and J ends lost 1 base and 5 bases respectively, with 6 bases between them. CDR3 DNA sequence: TGCGCCAGCAGTGAGTGGGGGGATCAGCCCCAGCATTTT. Its translation is CASSEWGDQPQHF.

V is TRBV6-5 and J is TRBJ2-3, with 8 bases matching TRBD1. V was clipped by 2 bases and J by 7 bases; unmatched bases: 8. Germline CDR1 is MNHEY and CDR2 is SVGAGI. The CDR3 consists of 15 residues. The CDR3 DNA is TGTGCCAGCAGTTACCGCGGACAGGGACAATATACGCAGTATTTT. Translated: CASSYRGQGQYTQYF.

This rearrangement joins TRBV12-5 to TRBJ1-1; TRBD1 might be the D (5 bases). V shed 6 bases and J shed 1 base, with 18 bases lying between them. Germline CDR1 is LGHNT and CDR2 is FRNRAP. This CDR3 has 16 amino acids. The CDR3 DNA sequence: TGTGCTAGTGGCCCCTCAGGGCCTGTGGGGAACACTGAAGCTTTCTTT. This translates into CASGPSGPVGNTEAFF.

The genes are TRBV7-2 and TRBJ1-6; unclear D gene. Trimming left V 5 bases short and J 7 bases short, with 9 bases between. CDR3 length: 13 amino acids. The germline V gene encodes CDR1 SGHTA and CDR2 FQGNSA. CDR3 nucleotides: TGTGCCAGCAGCCCCCAATTAAATTCACCCCTCCACTTT. Residues: CASSPQLNSPLHF.

This chain joins TRBV11-2 and TRBJ1-2; D might be TRBD1 (5 bases). V shed 5 bases and J shed 3 bases, with 25 bases lying between them. From germline, CDR1 is SGHAT and CDR2 FQNNGV. There are 18 residues in the CDR3. CDR3 sequence: CASSPLLRLKGWHYGYTF. The CDR3 region has the DNA TGTGCCAGCAGCCCCCTCCTTAGACTAAAGGGGTGGCACTATGGCTACACCTTC.

This rearrangement joins TRBV11-2 to TRBJ2-3, with 8 bases aligning to TRBD2. V was clipped by 4 bases and J by 9 bases; unmatched bases: 15. Per the germline V gene, CDR1 is SGHAT and CDR2 is FQNNGV. This CDR3 has 16 residues. CDR3 coding DNA: TGTGCCAGCAGCTCCCGGAGCGGGGGCGCGACTTACACGCAGTATTTT. Its protein product is CASSSRSGGATYTQYF.

The chain combines TRBV6-4 with TRBJ2-3, with D hard to call. The CDR3 is 12 amino acids. V was trimmed by 2 bases and J by 8 bases, leaving 8 bases between them. Germline V gene data show CDR1 as MRHNA and CDR2 as SNTAGT. CDR3 residues: CASSDLEGTQYF. DNA of the CDR3: TGTGCCAGCAGTGACCTGGAAGGTACGCAGTATTTT.

The CDR3 nucleotides are TGTGCCAGCAGCGTAGCTAGGACTAGATCGAACACCGGGGAGCTGTTTTTT. Amino acids: CASSVARTRSNTGELFF. V is TRBV9 and J is TRBJ2-2; TRBD2 aligns across 7 bases. Trimming took 0 bases from V and 0 from J; bases not matched to a gene: 5. Germline loops: CDR1 SGDLS, CDR2 YYNGEE. This CDR3 has 17 amino acids.

V usage is TRBV2 and J usage is TRBJ2-1; 12 bases are a match to TRBD2. V was pared by 1 base and J by 2 bases, with 9 bases of the junction left unmatched. Germline V gene data show CDR1 as SNHLY and CDR2 as FYNNEI. This CDR3 is 19 amino acids long. The CDR3 region is CASSEVLAGGRGTYNEQFF. DNA of the CDR3: TGTGCCAGCAGTGAAGTACTAGCGGGGGGTCGAGGGACCTACAATGAGCAGTTCTTC.

In this sample, this clone turned up once. J is TRBJ2-2 and V is TRBV5-1, with 10 bases that match TRBD1. The length of the CDR3 is 16 residues. Germline CDR1 reads SGHRS; CDR2 reads YFSETQ. After removal of 4 bases from V and 6 bases from J, the junction contained 9 bases not matched to a gene. CDR3 protein: CASSPRGQGPSGELFF. The DNA of the CDR3 is TGCGCCAGCAGCCCCAGGGGACAGGGGCCCTCCGGGGAGCTGTTTTTT.

The chain carries TRBV4-2 and TRBJ1-1; 8 positions match TRBD1. Germline values: CDR1 LGHNA, CDR2 YNFKEQ. The CDR3 contains 18 residues. The V and J ends lost 0 bases and 4 bases, in that order; junction bases with no gene match: 13. CDR3 sequence reads: CASSQDSGRGLFRTEAFF. DNA of the CDR3: TGTGCCAGCAGCCAAGATTCCGGCAGGGGGCTCTTTCGCACTGAAGCTTTCTTT.

The chain employs TRBV19 and TRBJ2-1; D not certain. CDR3 length equals 13 residues. The germline V and J ends were trimmed by 6 bases and 5 bases, with 11 bases remaining between them. The germline V gene encodes CDR1 LNHDA and CDR2 SQIVND (reference sequence). The CDR3 reads CASSLSFNNEQFF. The CDR3 DNA reads as TGTGCCAGTAGCCTCTCCTTCAACAATGAGCAGTTCTTC.

The chain employs TRBV2 and TRBJ2-3; no firm D call. The germline V gene has CDR1 SNHLY and CDR2 FYNNEI. V lost 8 bases and J 2 bases, leaving 14 bases between the germline ends. This CDR3 region has 14 residues. This CDR3 is CASEPDRYTDTQYF. The CDR3 nucleotides are TGTGCCAGCGAACCGGACCGGTACACAGATACGCAGTATTTT.

The CDR3 DNA reads as TGTGCCAGCTCACCCCGGGACACAATCCAAGAGACCCAGTACTTC. Translation gives CASSPRDTIQETQYF. The chain recombines TRBV18 with TRBJ2-5; the D gene is possibly TRBD1 (6 bases). V dropped 3 bases and J dropped 1 base, with 12 bases sitting between them. The CDR3 totals 15 residues. Per germline, CDR1 KGHSH and CDR2 LQKENI. The full variable domain, in which reference TRBV18 and TRBJ2-5 provide the parts outside the CDR3, is NAGVMQNPRHLVRRRGQEARLRCSPMKGHSHVYWYRQLPEEGLKFMVYLQKENIIDESGMPKERFSAEFPKEGPSILRIQQVVRGDSAAYFCASSPRDTIQETQYFGPGTRLLVL.

This chain uses TRBV28 with TRBJ1-1; D possibly corresponds to TRBD1 (5 bases). V dropped 2 bases and J dropped 6 bases, with 13 bases sitting between them. This CDR3 is built from 14 residues. Looked up from germline, CDR1 is MDHEN and CDR2 is SYDVKM. The chain's CDR3 is CASSLNQGGAEAFF. The CDR3 nucleotides read TGTGCCAGCAGTTTAAACCAGGGTGGGGCTGAAGCTTTCTTT. Looking up the rest from reference TRBV28 and TRBJ1-1 gives the full variable domain: DVKVTQSSRYLVKRTGEKVFLECVQDMDHENMFWYRQDPGLGLRLIYFSYDVKMKEKGDIPEGYSVSREKKERFSLILESASTNQTSMYLCASSLNQGGAEAFFGQGTRLTVV.

The V gene is TRBV6-4, the J gene TRBJ1-2; possibly TRBD1 for D (6 bases). Germline V gives CDR1 MRHNA, CDR2 SNTAGT. The CDR3 contains 15 residues. Trimming took 7 bases from V and 0 from J, leaving 15 bases between them. CDR3 coding DNA: TGTGCCAGCACTCTCTCGGGACACGCTAACTATGGCTACACCTTC. Amino acid sequence: CASTLSGHANYGYTF.

This clone is termed medium-sized. Here the CDR3 reads CASSLRWRGETQYF. The CDR3 nucleotides are TGTGCCAGCAGTTTGCGGTGGAGGGGGGAGACCCAGTACTTC. The chain has TRBV2 and TRBJ2-5; D may match TRBD1 or TRBD2 (6 bases each). The germline gives CDR1 SNHLY, CDR2 FYNNEI. This CDR3 has 14 residues. V shed 5 bases and J shed 5 bases, with 15 bases lying between them.

This clone was seen just once. CDR3 DNA: TGTGCCAGCAGCTTGGTAACTAGCGGGGGGACAGATACGCAGTATTTT. Translated, it gives CASSLVTSGGTDTQYF. The chain is built from TRBV5-5 and TRBJ2-3, with 12 positions matching TRBD2. CDR1 and CDR2 from the germline V gene are SGHKS and YYEKEE (reference sequence). Unmatched junction bases numbered 2, after V lost 0 bases and J lost 3 bases. This CDR3 region has 16 residues.

This chain uses TRBV19 with TRBJ2-3; TRBD1 is a possible D gene (6 bases). The CDR3 sequence is 15 residues long. Trimming shortened V by 5 bases and J by 0 bases, and 12 bases separated the two germline ends. Looked up from germline, CDR1 is LNHDA and CDR2 is SQIVND (reference sequence). CDR3 in DNA: TGTGCCAGTAGTTACAGGGACCCTAGCACAGATACGCAGTATTTT. As protein: CASSYRDPSTDTQYF.

This sequence joins TRBV27 and TRBJ2-1, with unresolved D. V was shortened by 0 bases and J by 3 bases, with 6 bases between the two germline ends. The CDR3 is 14 residues long. Germline values: CDR1 MNHEY, CDR2 SMNVEV (reference sequence). The CDR3 is CASSLSGYYNEQFF. The CDR3 DNA reads as TGTGCCAGCAGTTTATCAGGGTACTACAATGAGCAGTTCTTC.

The J gene is TRBJ1-1, the V gene TRBV27, with D uncertain. CDR1 is MNHEY, CDR2 SMNVEV, per germline (reference sequence). The CDR3 runs to 12 residues. The V gene lost 7 bases and the J gene lost 2 bases, with 8 bases spanning the gap. CDR3 bases: TGTGCCAGCAAGCGCCTAAACACTGAAGCTTTCTTT. Translation: CASKRLNTEAFF.

This clone was seen a single time. The chain combines TRBV18 with TRBJ1-2; TRBD1 is a possible D gene (5 bases). Germline V gene sequence: CDR1 KGHSH, CDR2 LQKENI. The CDR3 covers 15 residues. V was cut by 3 bases and J by 4 bases, with 15 bases left in between. CDR3 DNA: TGTGCCAGCTCACCCGCAACGGACACCGTCTATGGCTACACCTTC. This translates into CASSPATDTVYGYTF.

A word on this clone: The identical CDR3 is also encoded by other nucleotide sequences in the sample. The chain couples TRBV6-5 to TRBJ1-1; no definite D call. The CDR3 length is 14 residues. Germline V lookup: CDR1 MNHEY, CDR2 SVGAGI. The V and J ends lost 0 bases and 2 bases respectively, with 7 bases between them. The CDR3 nucleotides read TGTGCCAGCAGTTACTCGAGGCGAAACACTGAAGCTTTCTTT. Translation gives CASSYSRRNTEAFF.

The chain carries TRBV19 and TRBJ2-4; 10 bases map to TRBD1. V lost 4 bases, J lost 8 bases, and 5 bases stayed unmatched. This CDR3 has 14 residues. Germline V gives CDR1 LNHDA, CDR2 SQIVND (reference sequence). As DNA, the CDR3 is TGTGCCAGTAGTACGACAGGGGGCAAGGACATTCAGTACTTC. Amino acid sequence: CASSTTGGKDIQYF. The complete variable domain, with remaining parts taken from reference TRBV19 and TRBJ2-4, reads DGGITQSPKYLFRKEGQNVTLSCEQNLNHDAMYWYRQDPGQGLRLIYYSQIVNDFQKGDIAEGYSVSREKKESFPLTVTSAQKNPTAFYLCASSTTGGKDIQYFGAGTRLSVL.

This chain uses TRBV28 with TRBJ1-1, with 8 bases lining up with TRBD1. V lost 4 bases and J lost 7; bases outside the gene matches: 8. The CDR3 covers 14 residues. Germline loops: CDR1 MDHEN, CDR2 SYDVKM. The CDR3 protein is CASSSPDRGDEAFF. The DNA of the CDR3 is TGTGCCAGCAGTTCTCCAGACAGGGGAGATGAAGCTTTCTTT.

This clone was seen a single time. V and J are TRBV5-6 and TRBJ2-7; D is unclear. The CDR3 has 15 amino acids. Germline CDR1 is SGHDT and CDR2 is YYEEEE. V lost 1 base and J 3 bases, leaving 14 bases between the germline ends. For the CDR3, the DNA is TGTGCCAGCAGCTTGAGGACCGATGGAAACTACGAGCAGTACTTC. Amino acid sequence: CASSLRTDGNYEQYF.

The chain uses TRBV7-9 and TRBJ2-6; D unresolved. Germline V gene lookup returns CDR1 SEHNR and CDR2 FQNEAQ (reference sequence). V was cut by 1 base and J by 0 bases, with 10 bases left in between. The CDR3 has 17 residues. CDR3 nucleotide sequence: TGTGCCAGCAGCTTAGTTTCCTCCACCTCTGGGGCCAACGTCCTGACTTTC. This gives the protein CASSLVSSTSGANVLTF.

CDR3 protein: CASSSVEKLFF. CDR3 sequence (DNA): TGTGCCAGCAGCTCAGTTGAAAAACTGTTTTTT. The chain joins TRBV11-1 to TRBJ1-4; D uncertain. Germline CDR1 reads SGHAT; CDR2 reads FQDESV (reference sequence). The ends were cut back, 4 bases at V and 7 bases at J, with 4 bases in the middle. This CDR3 has 11 residues.

V and J are TRBV19 and TRBJ2-1; perhaps D is TRBD1 or TRBD2 (5 bases each). Germline CDR1 LNHDA, CDR2 SQIVND (reference sequence). Trimming cost V 10 bases and J 3 bases, with 19 bases left between them. This CDR3 is 15 amino acids long. The CDR3 loop is CATKRTGPYYNEQFF. The CDR3 region has the DNA TGTGCCACGAAAAGGACGGGGCCCTACTACAATGAGCAGTTCTTC.

J is TRBJ2-3 and V is TRBV5-1; TRBD1 is a possible D gene (5 bases). The CDR3 contains 16 residues. Germline CDR1 SGHRS, CDR2 YFSETQ. The V gene lost 0 bases and the J gene lost 1 base, with 12 bases spanning the gap. As DNA, the CDR3 is TGCGCCAGCAGCTTGGAGGGCAGGGCGGGCACAGATACGCAGTATTTT. Translated: CASSLEGRAGTDTQYF.